This T cell receptor (beta chain) was captured in a study of blood T cell repertoires in COVID-19. In the study overall: The United States, Italy and Spain provided the acute and convalescent COVID-19 samples. T cells, B-cell-depleted T cells, or PBMCs provided the cDNA or gDNA that served as material.

CDR3 length: 14 amino acids. V lost 8 bases, J lost 1 base, and 14 bases lay in between. The germline CDR1 and CDR2 sequences are LNHDA and SQIVND (reference sequence). Residents of 24 US areas, aged about 18 to 89 years, made up the participants. The study assigned cohorts using participant-reported clinical history. Here immunoSEQ multiplex PCR was the method, and the copy in TCRdb shows in-frame clones only, minus some. This table holds around 250,000 clones, approximately 91% found once. V and J are TRBV19 and TRBJ1-1, with a weak D call TRBD1 (5 bases). Material for sequencing was PBMCs or T cells enriched from blood (not recorded which). This TCR came from a human donor in a cohort exposed to, infected with or recovered from COVID-19 (not recorded which). The donor label of this sample is uncertain. The CDR3 loop reads CASDSTEKNTEAFF. The DNA of the CDR3 is TGTGCCAGTGACTCGACAGAGAAGAACACTGAAGCTTTCTTT.